This TCR beta chain is from a study of blood T cell repertoires in COVID-19. The assay was immunoSEQ multiplex PCR, and TCRdb's table has in-frame clones only and misses some. The sample contains approximately 130,000 clones, around four fifths of which appear only once. Grouping used clinical history reported by participants in a survey and questionnaire. Resolution of symptoms, clearance, or two negative PCRs was present in recovered Cohort 3 donors. Germline-derived CDR1 and CDR2 are MRHNA and SNTAGT. This CDR3 contains 17 residues. V shed 6 bases and J 0 bases; nucleotides not matched to a gene: 6.

Sequencing was done on a sample of PBMCs or T cells enriched from blood (not recorded which). This TCR came from a man aged 25 to 45 who had recovered from COVID-19. The V gene is TRBV6-4, the J gene TRBJ2-2; 11 bases are shared with TRBD2. CDR3 loop: CASSVGTSGSNTGELFF. Written as DNA, the CDR3 is TGTGCCAGCAGCGTTGGGACTAGCGGTTCGAACACCGGGGAGCTGTTTTTT.